The clone carrying this TCR beta chain was observed a handful of times. This table comes from immunoSEQ multiplex PCR, and its TCRdb copy is limited to in-frame clones, with some not included. The sample includes some 400,000 clones, roughly four fifths of them seen just once. The length of the CDR3 is 19 residues. The J segment lost 3 bases and the V segment lost 0 bases, leaving 16 bases of the junction unmatched. Germline loops: CDR1 SGHDT, CDR2 YYEEEE. The record originates from a study of blood T cell repertoires in COVID-19. Turning to the study itself: The analysed material was cDNA or gDNA that came from T cells, B-cell-depleted T cells, or PBMCs.

This clonotype was obtained from a human donor with acute or convalescent COVID-19. The donor label of this sample is uncertain. Sequencing was done on a sample of peripheral blood. The chain links TRBV5-6 to TRBJ2-3, with TRBD1 matching 7 bases. The CDR3 is CASSLERDRVLVRTDTQYF. The DNA of the CDR3 is TGTGCCAGCAGCTTGGAGAGAGACAGGGTGCTTGTTAGGACAGATACGCAGTATTTT.